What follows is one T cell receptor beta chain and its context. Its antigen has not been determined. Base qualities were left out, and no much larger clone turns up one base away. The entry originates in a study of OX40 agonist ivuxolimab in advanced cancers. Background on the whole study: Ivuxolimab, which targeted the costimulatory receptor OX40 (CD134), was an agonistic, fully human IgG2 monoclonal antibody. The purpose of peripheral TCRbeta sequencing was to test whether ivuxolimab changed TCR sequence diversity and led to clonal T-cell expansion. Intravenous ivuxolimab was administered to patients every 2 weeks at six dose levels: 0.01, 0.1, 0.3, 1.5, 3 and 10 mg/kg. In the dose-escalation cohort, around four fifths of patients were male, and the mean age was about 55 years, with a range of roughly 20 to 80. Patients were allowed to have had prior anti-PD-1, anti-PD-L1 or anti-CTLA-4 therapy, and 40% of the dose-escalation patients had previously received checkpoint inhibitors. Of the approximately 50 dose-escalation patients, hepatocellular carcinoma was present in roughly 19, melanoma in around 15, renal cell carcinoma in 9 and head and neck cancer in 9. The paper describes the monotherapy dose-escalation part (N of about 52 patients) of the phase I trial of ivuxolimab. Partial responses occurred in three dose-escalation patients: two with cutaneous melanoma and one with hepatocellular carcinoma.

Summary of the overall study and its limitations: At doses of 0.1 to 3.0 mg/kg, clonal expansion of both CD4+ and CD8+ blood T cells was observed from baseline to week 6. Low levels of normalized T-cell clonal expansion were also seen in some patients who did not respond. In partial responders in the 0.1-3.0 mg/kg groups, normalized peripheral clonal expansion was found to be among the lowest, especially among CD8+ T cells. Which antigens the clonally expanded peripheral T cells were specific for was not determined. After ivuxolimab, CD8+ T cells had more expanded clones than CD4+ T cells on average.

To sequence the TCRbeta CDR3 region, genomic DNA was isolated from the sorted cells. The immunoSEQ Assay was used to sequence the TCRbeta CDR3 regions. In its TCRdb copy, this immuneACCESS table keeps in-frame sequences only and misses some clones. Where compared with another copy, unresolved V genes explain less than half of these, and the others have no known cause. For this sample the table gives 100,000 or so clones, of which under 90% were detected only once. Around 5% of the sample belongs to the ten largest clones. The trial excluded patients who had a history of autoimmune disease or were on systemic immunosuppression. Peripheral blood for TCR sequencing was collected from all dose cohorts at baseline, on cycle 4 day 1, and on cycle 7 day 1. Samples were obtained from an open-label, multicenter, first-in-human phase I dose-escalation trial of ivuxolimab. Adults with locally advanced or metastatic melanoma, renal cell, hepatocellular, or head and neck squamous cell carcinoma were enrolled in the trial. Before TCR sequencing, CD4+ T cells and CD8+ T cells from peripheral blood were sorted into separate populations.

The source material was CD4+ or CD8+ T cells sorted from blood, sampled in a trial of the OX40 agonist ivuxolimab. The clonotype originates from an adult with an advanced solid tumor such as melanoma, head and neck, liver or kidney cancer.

The DNA sequence reads TGTGCCAGCAGTTACTCAGGCGGGGGACGCTACGAGCAGTACTTC. Its protein is CASSYSGGGRYEQYF. Recombination linked TRBV6-5 to TRBJ2-7, with TRBD2 identical over 7 junction bases. V is cut back by 0 bases and J by 3 bases, with 5 bases in the junction unmatched. CDR3 length: 15 amino acids, cysteine to phenylalanine. The entry retains the CDR3 DNA only, 45 bases that are in frame from base 1. From a lookup of the germline V gene, CDR1 and CDR2 are MNHEY and SVGAGI.